This record concerns one TCR beta chain sequence. The antigen is not known. The record originates from a study of cytomegalovirus exposure and HLA in healthy donors. Study-level results: Later work showed greater clonal expansion in HLA-associated TCR beta chains than in equally common others. After further analysis at a later stage, around 17,000 TCR beta sequences were associated with HLA alleles at 0.05 false discovery rate. There were several of the most significant clusters that appeared linked to common viral pathogens in a later analysis.

Researchers ran the PCR with 60 Vbeta and 13 Jbeta primers. Measured with immunoSEQ multiplex PCR; TCRdb has only the in-frame clones, and not every one. This sample has some 170,000 clones, with around three quarters found just once. Sequences were obtained from PBMCs. This TCR was sampled from a woman aged 40 to 50 in good health and CMV-seronegative.

Written as DNA, the CDR3 is TGTGCCAGCAGCTCGGGACAGGGGGCTGAAGCTTTCTTT. This gives the protein CASSSGQGAEAFF. This chain connects TRBV13 to TRBJ1-1, with 11 nucleotides matching TRBD1. The V segment lost 4 bases and the J segment 6 bases; nucleotides outside the gene matches: 1. In germline, CDR1 is PRHDT, CDR2 FYEKMQ (reference sequence). The CDR3 sequence is 13 residues long. Based on the CDR3 plus reference TRBV13 and TRBJ1-1, the full variable domain is AAGVIQSPRHLIKEKRETATLKCYPIPRHDTVYWYQQGPGQDPQFLISFYEKMQSDKGSIPDRFSAQQFSDYHSELNMSSLELGDSALYFCASSSGQGAEAFFGQGTRLTVV.